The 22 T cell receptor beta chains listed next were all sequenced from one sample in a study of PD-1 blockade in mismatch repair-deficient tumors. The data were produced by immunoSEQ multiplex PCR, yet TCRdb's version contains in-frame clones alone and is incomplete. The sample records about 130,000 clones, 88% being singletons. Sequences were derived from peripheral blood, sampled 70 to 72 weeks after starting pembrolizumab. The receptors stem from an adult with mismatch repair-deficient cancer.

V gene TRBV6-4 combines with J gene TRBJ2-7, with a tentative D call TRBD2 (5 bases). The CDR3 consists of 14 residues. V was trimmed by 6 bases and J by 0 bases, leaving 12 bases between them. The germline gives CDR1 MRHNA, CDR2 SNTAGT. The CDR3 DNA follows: TGTGCCAGCAGACCAGGACTTTTCTCCTACGAGCAGTACTTC. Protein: CASRPGLFSYEQYF.

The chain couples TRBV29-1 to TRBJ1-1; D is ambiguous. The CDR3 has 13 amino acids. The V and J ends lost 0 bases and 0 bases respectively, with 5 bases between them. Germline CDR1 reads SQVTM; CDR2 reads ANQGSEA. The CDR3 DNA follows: TGCAGCGTTGAAGAGCAGATGAACACTGAAGCTTTCTTT. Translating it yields CSVEEQMNTEAFF.

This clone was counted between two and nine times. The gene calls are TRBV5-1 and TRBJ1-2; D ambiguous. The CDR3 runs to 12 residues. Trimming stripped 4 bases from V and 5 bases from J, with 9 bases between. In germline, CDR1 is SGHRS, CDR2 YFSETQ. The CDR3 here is CASSVDRYGYTF. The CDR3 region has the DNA TGCGCCAGCAGCGTTGACCGATATGGCTACACCTTC.

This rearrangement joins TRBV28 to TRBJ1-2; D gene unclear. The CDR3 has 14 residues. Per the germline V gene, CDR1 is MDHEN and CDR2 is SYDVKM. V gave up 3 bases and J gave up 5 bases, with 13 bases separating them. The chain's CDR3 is CASSFPSGRYGYTF. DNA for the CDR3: TGTGCCAGCAGTTTCCCGAGTGGGAGGTATGGCTACACCTTC.

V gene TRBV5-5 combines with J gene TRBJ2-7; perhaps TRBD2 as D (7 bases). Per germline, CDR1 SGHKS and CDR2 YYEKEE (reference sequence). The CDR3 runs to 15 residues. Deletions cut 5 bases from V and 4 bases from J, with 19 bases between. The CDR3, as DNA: TGTGCCAGCAGGTCAGTGGGGGGGCCCCAGTACGAGCAGTACTTC. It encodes CASRSVGGPQYEQYF.

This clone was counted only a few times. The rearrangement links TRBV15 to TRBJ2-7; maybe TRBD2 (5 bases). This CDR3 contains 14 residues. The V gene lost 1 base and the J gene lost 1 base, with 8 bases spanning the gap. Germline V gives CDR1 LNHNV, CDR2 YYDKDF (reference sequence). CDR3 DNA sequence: TGTGCCACCAGCAGAGGGACTGCTTCCTACGAGCAGTACTTC. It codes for CATSRGTASYEQYF.

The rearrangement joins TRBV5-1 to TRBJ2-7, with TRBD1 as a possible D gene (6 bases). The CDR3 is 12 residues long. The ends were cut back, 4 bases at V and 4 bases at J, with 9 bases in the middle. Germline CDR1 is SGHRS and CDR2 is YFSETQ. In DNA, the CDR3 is TGCGCCAGCAGCGAAGGGGGTTACGAGCAGTACTTC. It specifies CASSEGGYEQYF.

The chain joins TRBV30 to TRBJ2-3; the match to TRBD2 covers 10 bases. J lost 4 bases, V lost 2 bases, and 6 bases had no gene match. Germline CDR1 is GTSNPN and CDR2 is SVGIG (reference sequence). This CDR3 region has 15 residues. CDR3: CAWSNTGTSADTQYF. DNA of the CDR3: TGTGCCTGGAGTAACACCGGGACTAGCGCAGATACGCAGTATTTT.

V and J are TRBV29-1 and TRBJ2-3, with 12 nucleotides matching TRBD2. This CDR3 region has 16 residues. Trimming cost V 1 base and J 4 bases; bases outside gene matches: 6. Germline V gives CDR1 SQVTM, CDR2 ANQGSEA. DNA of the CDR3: TGCAGCGTTGAAGCCCCCACTAGCGGGAGGTCAGATACGCAGTATTTT. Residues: CSVEAPTSGRSDTQYF.

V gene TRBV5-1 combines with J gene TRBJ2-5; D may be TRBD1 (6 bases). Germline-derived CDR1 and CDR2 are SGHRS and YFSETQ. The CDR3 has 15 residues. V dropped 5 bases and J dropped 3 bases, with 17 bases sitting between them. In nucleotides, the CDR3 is TGCGCCAGCAGGTCGGACAGTCCTTTTAAAGAGACCCAGTACTTC. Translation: CASRSDSPFKETQYF.

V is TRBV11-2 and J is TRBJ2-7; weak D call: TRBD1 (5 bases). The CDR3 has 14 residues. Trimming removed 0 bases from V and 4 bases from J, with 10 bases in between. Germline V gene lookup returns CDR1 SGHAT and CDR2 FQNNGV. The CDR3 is CASSLESGRYEQYF. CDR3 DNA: TGTGCCAGCAGCTTAGAATCAGGGCGGTACGAGCAGTACTTC.

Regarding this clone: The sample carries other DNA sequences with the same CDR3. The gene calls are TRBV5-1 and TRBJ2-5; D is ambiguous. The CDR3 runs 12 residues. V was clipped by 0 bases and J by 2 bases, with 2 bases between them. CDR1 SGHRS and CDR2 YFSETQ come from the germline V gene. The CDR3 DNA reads TGCGCCAGCAGCTTGGCACAAGAGACCCAGTACTTC. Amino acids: CASSLAQETQYF.

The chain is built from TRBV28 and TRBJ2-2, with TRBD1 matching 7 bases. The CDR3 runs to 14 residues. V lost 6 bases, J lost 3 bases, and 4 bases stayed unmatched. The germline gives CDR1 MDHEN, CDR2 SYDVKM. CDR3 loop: CASRRTGDTGELFF. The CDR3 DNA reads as TGTGCCAGCAGACGGACAGGTGACACCGGGGAGCTGTTTTTT. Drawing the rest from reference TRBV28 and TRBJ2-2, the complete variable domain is DVKVTQSSRYLVKRTGEKVFLECVQDMDHENMFWYRQDPGLGLRLIYFSYDVKMKEKGDIPEGYSVSREKKERFSLILESASTNQTSMYLCASRRTGDTGELFFGEGSRLTVL.

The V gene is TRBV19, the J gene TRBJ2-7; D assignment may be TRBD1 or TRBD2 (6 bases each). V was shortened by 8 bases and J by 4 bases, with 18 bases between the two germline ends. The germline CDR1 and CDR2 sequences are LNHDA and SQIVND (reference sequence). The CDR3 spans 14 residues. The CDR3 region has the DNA TGTGCCAGTGCGGCGGGGCAGGGGAATTACGAGCAGTACTTC. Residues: CASAAGQGNYEQYF.

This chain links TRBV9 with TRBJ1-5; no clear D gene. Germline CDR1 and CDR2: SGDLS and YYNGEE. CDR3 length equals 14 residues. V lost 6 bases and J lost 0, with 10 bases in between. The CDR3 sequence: CASIRRVSNQPQHF. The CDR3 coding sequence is TGTGCCAGCATCAGACGGGTTAGCAATCAGCCCCAGCATTTT.

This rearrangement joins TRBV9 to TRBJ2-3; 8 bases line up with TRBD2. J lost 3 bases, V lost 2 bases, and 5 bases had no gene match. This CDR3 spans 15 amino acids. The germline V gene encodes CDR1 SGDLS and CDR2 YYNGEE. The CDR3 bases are TGTGCCAGCAGCGTGCGGGGGGCCCGGACAGATACGCAGTATTTT. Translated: CASSVRGARTDTQYF.

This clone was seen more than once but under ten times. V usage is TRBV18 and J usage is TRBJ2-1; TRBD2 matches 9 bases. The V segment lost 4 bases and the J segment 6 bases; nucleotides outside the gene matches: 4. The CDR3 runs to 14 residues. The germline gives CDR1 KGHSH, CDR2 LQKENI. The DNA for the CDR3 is TGTGCCAGCTCACTACAAGCGGGAGGCAATGAGCAGTTCTTC. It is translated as CASSLQAGGNEQFF. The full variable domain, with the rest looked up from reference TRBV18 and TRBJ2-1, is NAGVMQNPRHLVRRRGQEARLRCSPMKGHSHVYWYRQLPEEGLKFMVYLQKENIIDESGMPKERFSAEFPKEGPSILRIQQVVRGDSAAYFCASSLQAGGNEQFFGPGTRLTVL.

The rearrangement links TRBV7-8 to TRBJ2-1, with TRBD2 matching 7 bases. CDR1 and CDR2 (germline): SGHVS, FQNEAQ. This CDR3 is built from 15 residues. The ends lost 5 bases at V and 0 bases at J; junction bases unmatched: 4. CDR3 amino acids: CASSQGLHSYNEQFF. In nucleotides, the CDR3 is TGTGCCAGCAGCCAGGGACTACACTCCTACAATGAGCAGTTCTTC.

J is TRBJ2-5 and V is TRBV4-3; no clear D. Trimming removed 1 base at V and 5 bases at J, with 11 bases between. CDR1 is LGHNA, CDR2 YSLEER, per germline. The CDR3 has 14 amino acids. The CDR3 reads CASSQVQNGETQYF. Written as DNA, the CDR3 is TGCGCCAGCAGCCAAGTTCAAAATGGGGAGACCCAGTACTTC.

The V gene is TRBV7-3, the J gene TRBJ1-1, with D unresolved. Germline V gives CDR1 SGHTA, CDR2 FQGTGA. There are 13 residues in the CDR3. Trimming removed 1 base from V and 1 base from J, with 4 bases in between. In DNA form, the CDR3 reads TGTGCCAGCAGCTTAAGCAGGAACACTGAAGCTTTCTTT. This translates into CASSLSRNTEAFF.

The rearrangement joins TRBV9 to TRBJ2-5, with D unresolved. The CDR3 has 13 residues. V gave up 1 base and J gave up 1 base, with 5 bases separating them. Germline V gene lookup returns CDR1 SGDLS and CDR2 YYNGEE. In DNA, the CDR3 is TGTGCCAGCAGCGTAAAGCCCCAAGAGACCCAGTACTTC. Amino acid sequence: CASSVKPQETQYF.

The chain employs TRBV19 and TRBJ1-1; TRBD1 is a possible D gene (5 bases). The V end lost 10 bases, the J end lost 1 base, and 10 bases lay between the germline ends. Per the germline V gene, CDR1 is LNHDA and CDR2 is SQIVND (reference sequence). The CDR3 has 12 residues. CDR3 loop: CATGRGNTEAFF. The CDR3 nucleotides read TGTGCCACGGGACGGGGGAACACTGAAGCTTTCTTT. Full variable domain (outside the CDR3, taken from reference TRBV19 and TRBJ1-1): DGGITQSPKYLFRKEGQNVTLSCEQNLNHDAMYWYRQDPGQGLRLIYYSQIVNDFQKGDIAEGYSVSREKKESFPLTVTSAQKNPTAFYLCATGRGNTEAFFGQGTRLTVV.